The entry below describes one T cell receptor (beta chain). There is no known antigen for this receptor. It has no much larger one-base neighbor in the sample; base qualities were not kept. CDR1 and CDR2, looked up from the germline V gene, are SGHAT and FQNNGV. V lost 6 bases and J lost 2 bases, and the count of bases not matched to a germline gene is 6. The CDR3 has 14 amino acids, counting the end cysteine and phenylalanine. This entry keeps only the CDR3 DNA: 42 bases, framed from base 1. This entry belongs to a study of blood T cell repertoires in COVID-19 (dated by TCRdb to about 2020). Looking at the study overall: Samples covering the acute and convalescent phases of COVID-19 were provided by collaborators in the United States, Italy and Spain. The prospective study material was composed of cDNA or gDNA derived from T cells, B-cell-depleted T cells, or PBMCs. The dataset comprised deeply sampled blood TCRbeta repertoires from subjects exposed to, actively infected with, or recovered from COVID-19. The repertoires were released in a freely available public database meant as a resource for research on the immune response to SARS-CoV-2. Samples came from the ongoing ImmuneRACE study (first 160 participants) plus 1,254 subjects from 6 global collaborators. Sample metadata almost always included a de-identified subject ID, COVID-19 status, age in years and sex. Where HLA class I and class II types were available, the types were taken from metadata supplied by the sample provider, not from assay-based typing. Broad study findings and their caveats: How much clinical and demographic metadata was included differed by source and by participant, and the metadata was provided uncurated.

In the prospective study, participants were about 18 to 90 years old, resided in 25 or so geographic areas of the United States, and were enrolled through a virtual design. In the prospective study, participants were assigned to cohorts based on the clinical history participants reported in a screening survey and a study questionnaire. ImmuneRACE Cohort 3 recovered participants were defined by two consecutive negative NP/OP PCR tests, healthcare professional clearance, or symptom resolution. Mobile phlebotomists in the prospective study collected whole blood, serum and a nasopharyngeal or oropharyngeal swab from every participant. Participants in the prospective study had the option to provide additional blood draws and questionnaires over an approximately 2-month period. Before DNA extraction, prospective study blood samples were shipped either frozen or at room temperature. TCRbeta CDR3 regions were amplified from genomic DNA by means of the immunoSEQ Assay, a bias-controlled multiplex PCR. The paper's data handling went like this. The number of nucleated cells in each sample was estimated by amplification of reference gene primers within the assay. To quantify the absolute abundance of each unique TCRbeta CDR3 rearrangement, sequence reads were collapsed and filtered. For each sample, productive Simpson clonality was calculated as the square root of Simpson's diversity index across productive rearrangements. The table was pulled from immuneACCESS by TCRdb, which kept in-frame rearrangements only. Such tables lose some clones; where checked, under half of the loss comes from unresolved V genes, and the rest has no known cause. From that table come the V and J calls and clone size; the DNA was used to work out D and trimming. A total of 400,000 to 450,000 clones appear in this sample, 90% of them only once. Of the sample, 0.6% is held by the ten largest clones.

The chain links TRBV11-2 with TRBJ1-1, with 7 junctional bases fitting TRBD1. The sequence was obtained from a young man who had recovered from COVID-19. The sequencing input was PBMCs or T cells enriched from blood (not recorded which). The sequenced DNA: TGTGCCAGCAGGCTGACAGGGAAAAACACTGAAGCTTTCTTT. It codes for CASRLTGKNTEAFF.